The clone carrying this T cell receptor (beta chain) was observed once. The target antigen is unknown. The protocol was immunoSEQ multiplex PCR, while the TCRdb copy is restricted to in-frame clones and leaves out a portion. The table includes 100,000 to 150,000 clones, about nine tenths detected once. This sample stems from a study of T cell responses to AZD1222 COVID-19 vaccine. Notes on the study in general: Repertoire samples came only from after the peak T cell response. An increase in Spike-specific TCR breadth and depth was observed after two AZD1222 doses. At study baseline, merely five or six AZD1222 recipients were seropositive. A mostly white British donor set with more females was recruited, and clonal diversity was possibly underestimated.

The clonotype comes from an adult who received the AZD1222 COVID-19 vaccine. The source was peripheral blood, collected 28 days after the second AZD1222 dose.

The CDR3 DNA follows: TGTGCCAGCAGCGTACCCGGGACCGGGGAGCTGTTTTTT. Protein product: CASSVPGTGELFF. This sequence joins TRBV9 and TRBJ2-2; D is undetermined. With 1 base removed from V and 5 bases from J, the gap between germline ends came to 6 bases. The CDR3 spans 13 residues. Germline V gives CDR1 SGDLS, CDR2 YYNGEE.